This T cell receptor (beta chain) appears in the sequencing data of a study of blood T cell repertoires in COVID-19. Study in general: Spain, Italy and the United States supplied samples that represented acute and convalescent COVID-19. From T cells, B-cell-depleted T cells, or PBMCs came the material, which was cDNA or gDNA.

The sample holds a few counts of this clone. Germline V gene sequence: CDR1 SGHAT, CDR2 FQNNGV. CDR3 length: 14 residues. Between the trimmed V and J ends, which lost 5 bases and 8 bases, there was a span of 15 bases. Authors' methods: Counts of nucleated cells, estimated from reference gene primer amplification, were obtained. Repertoires were generated with immunoSEQ multiplex PCR, while TCRdb's copy carries only in-frame clones and drops some. The V and J calls and the clone size are those of that table, but D and trimming were determined from the DNA. Among more than 25,000 clones listed, over 70% were seen once.

V usage is TRBV11-2 and J usage is TRBJ1-4; D not certain. This clonotype originated in a man aged 45-65 years with active or convalescent COVID-19. Source material: peripheral blood. The CDR3 loop is CASSRGLAHEKLFF. In DNA form, the CDR3 reads TGTGCCAGCAGCCGGGGTCTAGCCCACGAAAAACTGTTTTTT.